The following is a T cell receptor beta chain sequence with its context. The germline V gene has CDR1 SQVTM and CDR2 ANQGSEA. The germline V and J ends were trimmed by 7 bases and 0 bases, with 15 bases remaining between them. The CDR3 loop spans 14 amino acids. The sample originates from a study of blood T cell repertoires in COVID-19. Turning to the study itself: From the United States, Italy and Spain came samples of acute and convalescent COVID-19. T cells, B-cell-depleted T cells, or PBMCs supplied cDNA or gDNA.

In Seattle, patients joined the study during active infection and were tracked longitudinally. Methods used by the authors: From reference gene primer amplification, estimates of nucleated cell counts were derived. Profiled with immunoSEQ multiplex PCR; TCRdb holds only in-frame clones, not every one. V and J calls and clone size are copied from that table; D and trimming were computed from the DNA. The table has under 400,000 clones, more than 70% seen once; the top ten hold approximately 4.1%. Material for sequencing was peripheral blood. This TCR derives from a woman aged 55 to 70 with COVID-19, enrolled during active disease. The chain couples TRBV29-1 to TRBJ1-1, with D tentatively TRBD1 (5 bases). This chain's CDR3 is CSAPTQGLNTEAFF. CDR3 nucleotide sequence: TGCAGCGCCCCAACCCAGGGATTGAACACTGAAGCTTTCTTT.